The 19 T cell receptor beta chains below were found in one sample sequenced in a study of CD8 T cells in Susac syndrome. Reverse transcription of roughly 0.5 to 1 ug RNA used random hexamers. TCRdb analysed the immunoSEQ multiplex PCR reads with MiXCR anew, one entry per CDR3 protein. This table has more than 200,000 distinct CDR3 sequences, approximately 94% appearing once. Source material: CD4+ T cells from PBMCs. The receptor source for this set is a human donor with Susac syndrome.

The chain has TRBV19 and TRBJ1-5; D is unclear. The CDR3 extends over 12 amino acids. Trimming shortened V by 4 bases and J by 7 bases, and 8 bases separated the two germline ends. CDR1 and CDR2 from the germline V gene are LNHDA and SQIVND (reference sequence). The chain's CDR3 is CASSSHVQPQHF. The DNA for the CDR3 is TGTGCCAGTAGTAGTCACGTCCAGCCCCAGCATTTT.

This rearrangement joins TRBV30 to TRBJ1-6; D remains ambiguous. The CDR3 is 12 amino acids. V dropped 5 bases and J dropped 5 bases, with 7 bases sitting between them. CDR1 is GTSNPN, CDR2 SVGIG, per germline (reference sequence). DNA for the CDR3: TGTGCCTGGGGACCCGATAATTCACCCCTCCACTTT. Encoded protein: CAWGPDNSPLHF.

V gene TRBV28 combines with J gene TRBJ2-5; D is unclear. Germline CDR1 MDHEN, CDR2 SYDVKM. V lost 3 bases, J lost 4 bases, and 9 bases lay in between. The CDR3 sequence is 13 residues long. Here the CDR3 DNA reads TGTGCCAGCAGTTTTATTTCAGGAGAGACCCAGTACTTC. Its translation is CASSFISGETQYF.

The chain is built from TRBV27 and TRBJ1-6; unclear D gene. Trimming shortened V by 5 bases and J by 7 bases, and 9 bases separated the two germline ends. The CDR3 extends over 13 amino acids. Germline V gene data show CDR1 as MNHEY and CDR2 as SMNVEV (reference sequence). As DNA, the CDR3 is TGTGCCAGCAGTACTTTCCGGAATTCACCCCTCCACTTT. This codes for CASSTFRNSPLHF.

The J gene is TRBJ2-5, the V gene TRBV9; a weak D match, TRBD1 (5 bases). Deletions cut 4 bases from V and 5 bases from J, with 18 bases between. The CDR3 sequence is 15 residues long. Germline V gene sequence: CDR1 SGDLS, CDR2 YYNGEE. CDR3 sequence reads: CASSPLGQGLETQYF. In DNA form, the CDR3 reads TGTGCCAGCAGCCCCCTAGGGCAGGGCTTGGAGACCCAGTACTTC.

The rearrangement joins TRBV30 to TRBJ2-7; D perhaps matches TRBD1 (6 bases). This CDR3 comprises 14 residues. V gave up 3 bases and J gave up 2 bases, with 14 bases separating them. Germline values: CDR1 GTSNPN, CDR2 SVGIG (reference sequence). CDR3 DNA sequence: TGTGCCTGGAGCCGACAGGCTTTAGCCTACGAGCAGTACTTC. Translation gives CAWSRQALAYEQYF.

The chain joins TRBV7-2 to TRBJ2-5; TRBD1 might be the D (5 bases). This CDR3 spans 13 amino acids. Trimming took 5 bases from V and 4 from J, leaving 11 bases between them. The germline CDR1 and CDR2 sequences are SGHTA and FQGNSA. As DNA, the CDR3 is TGTGCCAGCAGCCCCAGGGCACCAGAGACCCAGTACTTC. Encoded protein: CASSPRAPETQYF.

The chain couples TRBV5-1 to TRBJ2-1; D is unclear. This CDR3 has 15 residues. From germline, CDR1 is SGHRS and CDR2 YFSETQ. V was cut by 1 base and J by 2 bases, with 10 bases left in between. CDR3 nucleotide sequence: TGCGCCAGCAGCTTGTCCCAGGACCCCTACAATGAGCAGTTCTTC. As protein: CASSLSQDPYNEQFF.

The chain carries TRBV7-2 and TRBJ2-3; perhaps TRBD2 as D (6 bases). With 6 bases removed from V and 1 base from J, the gap between germline ends came to 14 bases. Germline assignment: CDR1 SGHTA and CDR2 FQGNSA. The CDR3 spans 15 residues. The CDR3, as DNA: TGTGCCAGCAGTAGGAAGGGCGGGGGCACAGATACGCAGTATTTT. Amino acids: CASSRKGGGTDTQYF.

This clonotype appeared once. V and J are TRBV6-1 and TRBJ1-1; D unresolved. Per germline, CDR1 MNHNS and CDR2 SASEGT. The CDR3 spans 11 residues. Between the trimmed V and J ends, which lost 2 bases and 7 bases, there was a span of 5 bases. CDR3 protein: CASSEQFEAFF. In DNA form, the CDR3 reads TGTGCCAGCAGTGAACAATTTGAAGCTTTCTTT.

V is TRBV20-1 and J is TRBJ2-3, with TRBD2 matching over 8 bases. The V gene end was trimmed by 3 bases and the J gene end by 2 bases; junction bases not matched to a gene: 7. The CDR3 consists of 15 residues. CDR1 is DFQATT, CDR2 SNEGSKA, per germline (reference sequence). DNA for the CDR3: TGCAGTGCTAGTTCGGGGGGGCCTAACACAGATACGCAGTATTTT. Translating gives CSASSGGPNTDTQYF.

This clonotype has just one count. The chain uses TRBV20-1 and TRBJ2-4; 9 nucleotides align to TRBD2. The CDR3 extends over 16 amino acids. Trimming at V came to 0 bases and at J to 0 bases, leaving 3 bases not matched to a gene. The V gene's germline CDR1 is DFQATT and CDR2 SNEGSKA (reference sequence). CDR3: CSARDLAGIAKNIQYF. CDR3 bases: TGCAGTGCTAGAGATCTAGCGGGGATAGCCAAAAACATTCAGTACTTC.

The chain links TRBV7-9 to TRBJ2-6; no firm D call. This CDR3 contains 17 residues. The germline CDR1 and CDR2 sequences are SEHNR and FQNEAQ (reference sequence). V shed 3 bases and J shed 0 bases, with 12 bases lying between them. This chain's CDR3 is CASSFRLQSSGANVLTF. CDR3 nucleotide sequence: TGTGCCAGCAGCTTCCGCTTACAGAGCTCTGGGGCCAACGTCCTGACTTTC.

The J gene is TRBJ2-7, the V gene TRBV5-1, with 7 bases aligning to TRBD1. Germline CDR1 and CDR2: SGHRS and YFSETQ. With 4 bases clipped from V and 3 bases from J, the junction kept 10 bases outside the gene matches. The CDR3 is made up of 15 amino acids. CDR3 DNA: TGCGCCAGCAGCCTCAGACAGGGCAAAGTCTACGAGCAGTACTTC. It codes for CASSLRQGKVYEQYF.

The chain couples TRBV25-1 to TRBJ1-1; D remains unclear. CDR3 length: 12 residues. Germline CDR1 and CDR2: MGHDK and SYGVNS. V lost 10 bases and J 2 bases, leaving 11 bases between the germline ends. The CDR3: CATLDQNTEAFF. The CDR3 region has the DNA TGTGCCACCCTGGACCAAAACACTGAAGCTTTCTTT.

The chain uses TRBV20-1 and TRBJ2-3, with D possibly called TRBD1 or TRBD2 (5 bases each). The V and J ends lost 0 bases and 4 bases respectively, with 17 bases between them. This CDR3 region has 16 residues. Germline lookup yields CDR1 DFQATT and CDR2 SNEGSKA (reference sequence). The DNA of the CDR3 is TGCAGTGCTAGAGAGGCCGACAGCGAGGAGGCAGATACGCAGTATTTT. Its protein is CSAREADSEEADTQYF.

J is TRBJ2-6 and V is TRBV5-1; D unclear. Trimming took off 4 bases at V and 0 bases at J, with 8 bases between the two ends. The CDR3 has 15 amino acids. CDR1 and CDR2 from the germline V gene are SGHRS and YFSETQ. CDR3 amino acids: CASSRTSSGANVLTF. In DNA, the CDR3 is TGCGCCAGCAGCCGCACGAGCTCTGGGGCCAACGTCCTGACTTTC.

The J gene is TRBJ1-1, the V gene TRBV4-3; D unresolved. V lost 2 bases to trimming and J lost 1 base, with 14 bases between them. Germline CDR1 is LGHNA and CDR2 is YSLEER. The CDR3 is 16 residues long. This CDR3 reads CASSQSLRPQNTEAFF. CDR3 coding DNA: TGCGCCAGCAGCCAATCACTTAGACCCCAGAACACTGAAGCTTTCTTT.

This rearrangement joins TRBV30 to TRBJ1-5, with D possibly matching TRBD1 (5 bases). Germline V gene data show CDR1 as GTSNPN and CDR2 as SVGIG (reference sequence). V lost 1 base and J 3 bases, leaving 13 bases between the germline ends. The CDR3 spans 15 residues. CDR3 protein: CAWSGTTRNNQPQHF. CDR3 nucleotides: TGTGCCTGGAGTGGGACAACAAGGAACAATCAGCCCCAGCATTTT.